These 21 T cell receptor beta chains were sequenced from one sample in a study of identical twins. MiXCR was run by TCRdb on the 5' RACE reads, yielding one entry per CDR3 protein. The data contain approximately 220,000 distinct CDR3 sequences, approximately 9% of them singletons. The sample taken for sequencing was memory (CD45RO+) T cells sorted from blood. The receptors come from a woman aged 18-30 years in good health.

The chain combines TRBV6-5 with TRBJ2-5; D unresolved. The V end lost 2 bases, the J end lost 2 bases, and 9 bases lay between the germline ends. The CDR3 is made up of 14 amino acids. Germline V gene sequence: CDR1 MNHEY, CDR2 SVGAGI. CDR3 coding DNA: TGTGCCAGCAGTTACCTGGGAAATCAAGAGACCCAGTACTTC. It is translated as CASSYLGNQETQYF.

The chain combines TRBV3-1 with TRBJ2-3; D is perhaps TRBD1 (5 bases). V lost 1 base and J lost 0, with 11 bases in between. Germline CDR1 LGHDT, CDR2 YNNKEL (reference sequence). The CDR3 is made up of 16 amino acids. The CDR3 DNA sequence: TGTGCCAGCAGCCAAGGGGGTAGGGGAAGCACAGATACGCAGTATTTT. This sequence encodes CASSQGGRGSTDTQYF.

This clonotype was observed at least ten times. The V and J genes are TRBV6-1 and TRBJ2-7; 10 bases line up with TRBD1. The V segment lost 6 bases and the J segment 5 bases; nucleotides outside the gene matches: 7. The V gene's germline CDR1 is MNHNS and CDR2 SASEGT. The CDR3 length is 14 residues. The CDR3 region is CASRLTGGLNEQYF. In DNA form, the CDR3 reads TGTGCCAGCAGACTGACAGGGGGCTTGAACGAGCAGTACTTC.

This clonotype came up a few times. The chain links TRBV25-1 to TRBJ1-2; D unclear. The CDR3 totals 14 residues. Deletions cut 1 base from V and 2 bases from J, with 8 bases between. The germline V gene has CDR1 MGHDK and CDR2 SYGVNS. CDR3 DNA sequence: TGTGCCAGCAGTGAATCGGGCAGAAACTATGGCTACACCTTC. It is translated as CASSESGRNYGYTF.

Only a few counts were recorded for this clonotype. The gene calls are TRBV29-1 and TRBJ1-5; D perhaps matches TRBD1 (6 bases). The CDR3 totals 12 residues. Trimming removed 6 bases from V and 3 bases from J, with 9 bases in between. The germline V gene encodes CDR1 SQVTM and CDR2 ANQGSEA. CDR3 region: CSVQGPNQPQHF. CDR3 nucleotides: TGCAGCGTACAGGGTCCCAATCAGCCCCAGCATTTT.

At least ten counts were recorded for this clonotype. The chain is built from TRBV12-3 or TRBV12-4 and TRBJ1-2, with 7 bases fitting TRBD1. The CDR3 has 13 residues. V shed 5 bases, J shed 8 bases, and the junction held 8 bases outside the gene matches. CDR3 protein: CASSPQGYRGYTF. The CDR3 nucleotides are TGTGCCAGCAGTCCACAGGGGTATCGGGGCTACACCTTC.

This clonotype turned up a few times. This chain connects TRBV18 to TRBJ2-6; D may be TRBD2 (5 bases). Germline V CDR1 and CDR2: KGHSH, LQKENI. The CDR3 contains 17 residues. V was shortened by 3 bases and J by 2 bases, with 14 bases between the two germline ends. CDR3: CASSPPRYSAGANVLTF. CDR3 bases: TGTGCCAGCTCACCCCCACGTTATAGCGCTGGGGCCAACGTCCTGACTTTC.

This chain joins TRBV12-3 or TRBV12-4 and TRBJ1-2; no clear D. V lost 1 base and J 5 bases, leaving 8 bases between the germline ends. The CDR3 runs 13 residues. For the CDR3, the DNA is TGTGCCAGCAGTTTAGGCGATCGGTATGGCTACACCTTC. Residues: CASSLGDRYGYTF.

The chain couples TRBV4-2 to TRBJ2-1; D is perhaps TRBD2 (5 bases). This CDR3 has 16 amino acids. The germline V and J ends were trimmed by 0 bases and 8 bases, with 17 bases remaining between them. Germline values: CDR1 LGHNA, CDR2 YNFKEQ. The CDR3 loop is CASSQDLLGAQDEQFF. The CDR3 DNA follows: TGTGCCAGCAGCCAAGATTTACTAGGAGCCCAAGATGAGCAGTTCTTC.

This clonotype has just a few counts. This rearrangement joins TRBV4-3 to TRBJ2-1; unclear D gene. The V end lost 0 bases, the J end lost 4 bases, and 10 bases lay between the germline ends. CDR1 LGHNA and CDR2 YSLEER come from the germline V gene. The CDR3 length is 15 residues. As DNA, the CDR3 is TGCGCCAGCAGCCAAGAAGGTAACCTGTACAATGAGCAGTTCTTC. Amino acids: CASSQEGNLYNEQFF.

This clonotype was observed a few times. The chain links TRBV5-1 to TRBJ2-2; D unclear. CDR1 SGHRS and CDR2 YFSETQ come from the germline V gene. Trimming stripped 5 bases from V and 11 bases from J, with 16 bases between. The CDR3 is 13 amino acids. The CDR3 here is CASRPAPPAELFF. CDR3 nucleotide sequence: TGCGCCAGCAGGCCAGCCCCACCGGCCGAGCTGTTTTTT.

The CDR3 DNA is TGCAGTGCTAGAGACAGCAACCACTACGAGCAGTACTTC. It yields the protein CSARDSNHYEQYF. The chain employs TRBV20-1 and TRBJ2-7; D is unresolved. V gave up 0 bases and J gave up 3 bases, with 9 bases separating them. The germline CDR1 and CDR2 sequences are DFQATT and SNEGSKA (reference sequence). This CDR3 spans 13 amino acids.

This chain joins TRBV18 and TRBJ1-1; D is uncertain. The CDR3 runs to 13 residues. Germline CDR1 KGHSH, CDR2 LQKENI. V was shortened by 7 bases and J by 1 base, with 10 bases between the two germline ends. The CDR3 loop reads CASLPGRNTEAFF. The DNA for the CDR3 is TGTGCCAGCTTGCCCGGCAGGAACACTGAAGCTTTCTTT.

This clonotype was counted only a few times. The CDR3 sequence is CSAPSTDYYGYTF. The CDR3 coding sequence is TGCAGTGCTCCCTCTACGGATTACTATGGCTACACCTTC. V is TRBV20-1 and J is TRBJ1-2, with D unresolved. The CDR3 covers 13 residues. With 5 bases removed from V and 3 bases from J, the gap between germline ends came to 13 bases. The germline V gene has CDR1 DFQATT and CDR2 SNEGSKA (reference sequence).

This clonotype was seen a handful of times. The J gene is TRBJ1-6, the V gene TRBV10-3; D ambiguous. V was shortened by 6 bases and J by 7 bases, with 7 bases between the two germline ends. Germline V gene sequence: CDR1 ENHRY, CDR2 SYGVKD. The CDR3 has 12 amino acids. The chain's CDR3 is CAISTGNSPLHF. Here the CDR3 DNA reads TGTGCCATCAGCACCGGGAATTCACCCCTCCACTTT.

Only a few counts were recorded for this clonotype. The genes are TRBV5-1 and TRBJ2-7; TRBD1 matches at 9 bases. Unmatched junction bases numbered 11, after V lost 4 bases and J lost 6 bases. The V gene's germline CDR1 is SGHRS and CDR2 YFSETQ. The CDR3 contains 15 residues. The CDR3 protein is CASSVRPGQGREQYF. The CDR3 DNA follows: TGCGCCAGCAGCGTACGTCCCGGACAGGGGCGCGAGCAGTACTTC. Drawing the rest from reference TRBV5-1 and TRBJ2-7, the complete variable domain is KAGVTQTPRYLIKTRGQQVTLSCSPISGHRSVSWYQQTPGQGLQFLFEYFSETQRNKGNFPGRFSGRQFSNSRSEMNVSTLELGDSALYLCASSVRPGQGREQYFGPGTRLTVT.

This sequence joins TRBV21-1 and TRBJ2-5; the table gives TRBD2 as D, unverified against the DNA. TRBV21-1 is recorded as a pseudogene. The length of the CDR3 is 18 residues. The CDR3 DNA sequence: TGTGCCAGCAGCAAATGGTGGCCCTTAGCGGCCGATCGGGAGACCCAGTACTTC. It is translated as CASSKWWPLAADRETQYF.

The genes are TRBV18 and TRBJ1-3; 8 nucleotides agree with TRBD1. Germline CDR1 is KGHSH and CDR2 is LQKENI. This CDR3 comprises 14 residues. V lost 6 bases, J lost 1 base, and 2 bases stayed unmatched. CDR3 DNA: TGTGCCAGCTCGGACAGGGTTTCTGGAAACACCATATATTTT. Protein sequence: CASSDRVSGNTIYF. Supplemented by reference TRBV18 and TRBJ1-3, the full variable domain reads NAGVMQNPRHLVRRRGQEARLRCSPMKGHSHVYWYRQLPEEGLKFMVYLQKENIIDESGMPKERFSAEFPKEGPSILRIQQVVRGDSAAYFCASSDRVSGNTIYFGEGSWLTVV.

This clonotype was observed a handful of times. The CDR3: CASSYHKTQYF. The CDR3 DNA reads TGTGCCAGCAGTTATCACAAGACCCAGTACTTC. V gene TRBV6-2 or TRBV6-3 combines with J gene TRBJ2-5; D uncertain. The CDR3 is made up of 11 amino acids. Looked up from germline, CDR1 is MNHEY and CDR2 is SVGEGT. V was clipped by 3 bases and J by 6 bases, with 5 bases between them.

CDR3 sequence: CASSETGLLNSYEQYF. DNA of the CDR3: TGTGCCAGCAGTGAGACGGGACTCCTCAACTCCTACGAGCAGTACTTC. The chain links TRBV6-1 to TRBJ2-7, with TRBD2 as a possible D gene (6 bases). Germline CDR1 is MNHNS and CDR2 is SASEGT. Trimming took off 3 bases at V and 0 bases at J, with 15 bases between the two ends. This CDR3 is built from 16 residues.

The CDR3 coding sequence is TGTGCCAGCAGTTACGGGACTCCACACACCGGGGAGCTGTTTTTT. This gives the protein CASSYGTPHTGELFF. The genes are TRBV27 and TRBJ2-2, with a possible D match to TRBD2 (6 bases). Germline assignment: CDR1 MNHEY and CDR2 SMNVEV (reference sequence). V lost 4 bases to trimming and J lost 3 bases, with 12 bases between them. This CDR3 spans 15 amino acids.